This TCR beta chain is from a study of Ad26.COV2.S vaccination and SARS-CoV-2 variants. As for the study in general: Doses of Ad26.COV2.S were injected into muscle once or twice, 56 days apart.

Sample treatment: some 20 received Ad26.COV2.S at low or high dose, single or two shots; about 5 received placebo; per-sample allocation not given. Vaccine and placebo recipients were sampled on day 63 after the first injection. Only in-frame clones appear in the TCRdb table, and some are missing; sequencing was by immunoSEQ multiplex PCR. The sample gives 320,000 or so clones, about nine tenths of which show up once; around 5.5% is in the top ten. V was clipped by 3 bases and J by 1 base; unmatched bases: 4. The germline V gene has CDR1 SGHTA and CDR2 FQGNSA. This CDR3 contains 15 residues. J is TRBJ2-7 and V is TRBV7-2; 9 bases match TRBD1. The clonotype was recovered from a person aged 18 to 65 who received the Ad26.COV2.S COVID-19 vaccine or a placebo. The input for sequencing was peripheral blood, taken in a trial of Ad26.COV2.S vaccine versus placebo. Here the CDR3 DNA reads TGTGCCAGCAGCTTCGGGGACAGGGTATCCTACGAGCAGTACTTC. Residues: CASSFGDRVSYEQYF.